The 15 T cell receptor beta chains reported below all come from one sample, sequenced in a study of Graves' ophthalmopathy and Graves' hyperthyroidism. RNA transcripts were the source from which TCR beta CDR3 regions were amplified. Following a first-round RT-PCR that used HTBI primers, a second-round multiplex PCR was carried out. MiXCR was run by TCRdb on the multiplex PCR reads, yielding one entry per CDR3 protein. The repertoire consists of about 1.1 million distinct CDR3 sequences, with around a third occurring once and the leading ten covering 11%. Sequenced input: peripheral blood or thyroid tissue (not recorded which). These receptors were obtained from an adult man with Graves' hyperthyroidism.

For this clonotype: A clone one base away is much larger, so this may be a read error. The genes are TRBV10-3 and TRBJ2-7; TRBD2 matches 8 bases. The CDR3 spans 17 residues. Germline V gene data show CDR1 as ENHRY and CDR2 as SYGVKD. The CDR3 reads CATSLAGLETSSYEQYF. The CDR3 nucleotides are TGTGCCACCAGTTTAGCGGGGCTGGAAACAAGCTCCTACGAGCAGTACTTC.

This clonotype was counted at least ten times. The chain employs TRBV25-1 and TRBJ1-4; no reliable D call. Germline V CDR1 and CDR2: MGHDK, SYGVNS. V lost 1 base and J lost 3, with 12 bases in between. CDR3 length: 16 residues. The CDR3 spells CASSESNRASNEKLFF. CDR3 nucleotide sequence: TGTGCCAGCAGTGAATCCAACCGGGCCTCTAATGAAAAACTGTTTTTT.

This clonotype was counted at least ten times. The rearrangement joins TRBV15 to TRBJ1-5; the D gene is possibly TRBD1 (6 bases). Looked up from germline, CDR1 is LNHNV and CDR2 is YYDKDF (reference sequence). This CDR3 has 16 residues. Trimming shortened V by 4 bases and J by 2 bases, and 15 bases separated the two germline ends. CDR3 amino acids: CATSKGDNRGNQPQHF. CDR3 sequence (DNA): TGTGCCACCAGCAAAGGGGACAACAGGGGCAATCAGCCCCAGCATTTT.

This clonotype was seen many times. The CDR3: CSARTGVNQPQHF. CDR3 bases: TGCAGTGCTAGGACAGGAGTCAATCAGCCCCAGCATTTT. The rearrangement uses TRBV20-1 and TRBJ1-5; D might be TRBD1 (6 bases). The germline V and J ends were trimmed by 3 bases and 3 bases, with 9 bases remaining between them. Germline loops: CDR1 DFQATT, CDR2 SNEGSKA (reference sequence). This CDR3 comprises 13 residues.

As regards this clonotype: A much more abundant neighbour one base away suggests this may be a read error. CDR3: CAISYGTGESPLHF. As DNA, the CDR3 is TGTGCCATCAGTTACGGGACAGGGGAATCACCCCTCCACTTT. The genes are TRBV10-3 and TRBJ1-6; 10 bases are a match to TRBD1. Trimming at V came to 5 bases and at J to 10 bases, leaving 5 bases not matched to a gene. The CDR3 extends over 14 amino acids. The V gene's germline CDR1 is ENHRY and CDR2 SYGVKD.

This clonotype was observed at least ten times. The rearrangement joins TRBV5-1 to TRBJ1-2; possible D gene TRBD1, 5 bases. Per the germline V gene, CDR1 is SGHRS and CDR2 is YFSETQ. Trimming removed 3 bases at V and 4 bases at J, with 10 bases between. The length of the CDR3 is 13 residues. CDR3: CASSSRQSYGYTF. CDR3 in DNA: TGCGCCAGCAGCTCTAGACAGAGCTATGGCTACACCTTC.

This clonotype was seen just once. This sequence joins TRBV15 and TRBJ1-1, with TRBD1 as a possible D gene (5 bases). The V gene's germline CDR1 is LNHNV and CDR2 YYDKDF (reference sequence). Trimming took off 0 bases at V and 2 bases at J, with 16 bases between the two ends. There are 17 residues in the CDR3. CDR3 in DNA: TGTGCCACCAGCAGAGATGCCGTCGGGGCTGGAAACACTGAAGCTTTCTTT. Protein product: CATSRDAVGAGNTEAFF. Based on the CDR3 plus reference TRBV15 and TRBJ1-1, the full variable domain is DAMVIQNPRYQVTQFGKPVTLSCSQTLNHNVMYWYQQKSSQAPKLLFHYYDKDFNNEADTPDNFQSRRPNTSFCFLDIRSPGLGDTAMYLCATSRDAVGAGNTEAFFGQGTRLTVV.

This clonotype was counted a few times. The chain has TRBV12-3 or TRBV12-4 and TRBJ1-1, with a weak D call TRBD1 (5 bases). This CDR3 has 12 residues. The V end lost 1 base, the J end lost 8 bases, and 8 bases lay between the germline ends. CDR3 amino acids: CASSLGQQEAFF. CDR3 bases: TGTGCCAGCAGTTTAGGACAGCAAGAAGCTTTCTTT.

This clonotype has at least ten counts. The V and J genes are TRBV12-3 or TRBV12-4 and TRBJ1-4; TRBD1 is a possible D gene (6 bases). This CDR3 has 15 amino acids. The V gene lost 6 bases and the J gene lost 8 bases, with 19 bases spanning the gap. The CDR3 protein is CASRPAGVGGEKLFF. CDR3 DNA sequence: TGTGCCAGCAGACCCGCGGGGGTTGGGGGCGAAAAACTGTTTTTT.

This clonotype was detected many times. CDR3 DNA: TGTGCCACCAAACGGGGGCGCGGTTCACCCCTCCACTTT. It specifies CATKRGRGSPLHF. The rearrangement uses TRBV19 and TRBJ1-6; D might be TRBD1 (6 bases). The CDR3 runs 13 residues. Germline CDR1 and CDR2: LNHDA and SQIVND (reference sequence). V lost 10 bases, J lost 9 bases, and 16 bases lay in between.

Many counts were recorded for this clonotype. V gene TRBV7-7 combines with J gene TRBJ2-2; 7 nucleotides agree with TRBD1. V was pared by 5 bases and J by 6 bases, with 3 bases of the junction left unmatched. The CDR3 contains 13 residues. The germline CDR1 and CDR2 sequences are SSHAT and FNYEAQ (reference sequence). The CDR3 sequence: CASSQTGAGELFF. CDR3 in DNA: TGTGCCAGCAGCCAAACAGGGGCCGGGGAGCTGTTTTTT.

For this clonotype: The CDR3 does not end in the conserved phenylalanine or tryptophan, so this is likely a read error. The chain joins TRBV3-1 to TRBJ1-2; tentative D call: TRBD1 (5 bases). Germline V gene data show CDR1 as LGHDT and CDR2 as YNNKEL (reference sequence). V lost 1 base, J lost 4 bases, and 10 bases lay in between. The CDR3 is 14 residues long. The CDR3 here is CASSQGGAIYGYTL. CDR3 in DNA: TGTGCCAGCAGCCAAGGGGGCGCGATCTATGGCTACACCCTC.

This clonotype was observed at least ten times. The chain uses TRBV24-1 and TRBJ2-5; 10 nucleotides agree with TRBD2. The CDR3 is 17 residues long. CDR1 and CDR2 (germline): KGHDR, SFDVKD. Trimming cost V 4 bases and J 1 base; bases outside gene matches: 8. The CDR3 spells CATSDQRLAGLQETQYF. CDR3 sequence (DNA): TGTGCCACCAGTGACCAAAGACTAGCGGGCCTCCAAGAGACCCAGTACTTC.

This clonotype was seen only a few times. This sequence joins TRBV19 and TRBJ2-3; tentatively, D is TRBD1 or TRBD2 (5 bases each). Germline CDR1 LNHDA, CDR2 SQIVND (reference sequence). The CDR3 runs to 15 residues. Trimming shortened V by 5 bases and J by 7 bases, and 19 bases separated the two germline ends. The CDR3 here is CASSANDSPGNTQYF. CDR3 DNA: TGTGCCAGTAGTGCCAACGACAGTCCCGGGAATACGCAGTATTTT.

Only a few counts were recorded for this clonotype. The chain carries TRBV15 and TRBJ1-1; D call uncertain. V gave up 4 bases and J gave up 1 base, with 10 bases separating them. The CDR3 is 14 amino acids. Germline lookup yields CDR1 LNHNV and CDR2 YYDKDF (reference sequence). The chain's CDR3 is CATSTLWGNTEAFF. The CDR3 DNA follows: TGTGCCACCAGCACTCTGTGGGGGAACACTGAAGCTTTCTTT.